Below are 23 T cell receptor beta chains sequenced from a single sample in a study of T cells in Graves' hyperthyroidism and ophthalmopathy. Amplified TCR beta CDR3 regions came from RNA transcripts. The HTBI primer set served for first-round RT-PCR of the TCR CDR3. TCRdb re-derived calls from the multiplex PCR reads in MiXCR, one entry per CDR3 protein. There are 200,000 to 300,000 distinct CDR3 sequences in the sample; 24% occur only once, and approximately 35% lies in the top ten. The sample consisted of blood. The receptors originated from a woman in her forties with Graves' ophthalmopathy.

This clonotype was detected many times. The V and J genes are TRBV4-1 and TRBJ2-5; no clear D gene. The CDR3 has 13 amino acids. Germline V gene lookup returns CDR1 MGHRA and CDR2 YSYEKL. V lost 1 base, J lost 4 bases, and 7 bases lay in between. CDR3: CASSQVILETQYF. CDR3 bases: TGCGCCAGCAGCCAAGTGATTCTAGAGACCCAGTACTTC.

The CDR3 reads CASSYYETGRYGYTF. CDR3 DNA: TGTGCCAGCAGTTACTACGAGACAGGGCGCTATGGCTACACCTTC. The chain is built from TRBV6-5 and TRBJ1-2, with 7 bases identical to TRBD1. The ends lost 1 base at V and 4 bases at J; junction bases unmatched: 6. CDR3 length equals 15 residues. Germline V lookup: CDR1 MNHEY, CDR2 SVGAGI.

The CDR3 DNA follows: TGTGCCAGCAGGGGGGGAACAGGGACCAACTATGGCTACACCTTC. Its translation: CASRGGTGTNYGYTF. The chain has TRBV6-1 and TRBJ1-2, with D tentatively TRBD1 (6 bases). CDR1 and CDR2 from the germline V gene are MNHNS and SASEGT. This CDR3 comprises 15 residues. The ends were cut back, 6 bases at V and 2 bases at J, with 16 bases in the middle.

Many counts were recorded for this clonotype. V is TRBV24-1 and J is TRBJ1-1, with unresolved D. Germline V gene data show CDR1 as KGHDR and CDR2 as SFDVKD. Trimming removed 2 bases at V and 5 bases at J, with 8 bases between. The CDR3 has 13 amino acids. The CDR3 DNA follows: TGTGCCACCAGTGATTCGGGGAAAACTGAAGCTTTCTTT. It is translated as CATSDSGKTEAFF.

The count of this clonotype is one. V gene TRBV20-1 combines with J gene TRBJ1-1; D might be TRBD1 (6 bases). The germline V and J ends were trimmed by 4 bases and 4 bases, with 13 bases remaining between them. The germline V gene has CDR1 DFQATT and CDR2 SNEGSKA (reference sequence). This CDR3 region has 13 residues. The CDR3 loop reads CSANPGHRTEAFF. The CDR3 region has the DNA TGCAGTGCTAATCCGGGACACCGCACTGAAGCTTTCTTT.

In this sample, this clonotype turned up many times. The chain uses TRBV19 and TRBJ1-1; unclear D gene. V lost 2 bases and J 7 bases, leaving 14 bases between the germline ends. Per germline, CDR1 LNHDA and CDR2 SQIVND (reference sequence). This CDR3 is built from 14 residues. The CDR3, as DNA: TGTGCCAGTAGTATATCAGCGGAGTTGGTTGAAGCTTTCTTT. This translates into CASSISAELVEAFF.

This clonotype came up many times. The chain joins TRBV6-2 or TRBV6-3 to TRBJ1-5, with 8 positions matching TRBD1. V trimming: 7 bases; J trimming: 6 bases; junction bases outside the gene matches: 14. CDR1 is MNHEY and CDR2 is SVGEGT in the germline V gene. The CDR3 spans 16 residues. The CDR3 here is CASTDRGQGAAQPQHF. The CDR3 DNA follows: TGTGCCAGCACCGACCGCGGACAGGGAGCTGCTCAGCCCCAGCATTTT.

The J gene is TRBJ1-1, the V gene TRBV12-3 or TRBV12-4, with TRBD1 matching 10 bases. Unmatched junction bases numbered 5, after V lost 6 bases and J lost 4 bases. The CDR3 sequence is 14 residues long. CDR3 DNA sequence: TGTGCCAGCAGGGACGGGGACAGGGGCACTGAAGCTTTCTTT. This sequence encodes CASRDGDRGTEAFF.

Written as DNA, the CDR3 is TGTGCCAGCAGCCTCGCAGGGGCCGGTGGCTACACCTTC. This encodes CASSLAGAGGYTF. J is TRBJ1-2 and V is TRBV7-2, with D tentatively TRBD1 (6 bases). Germline V lookup: CDR1 SGHTA, CDR2 FQGNSA. Trimming removed 5 bases from V and 7 bases from J, with 14 bases in between. The CDR3 consists of 13 residues.

At least ten counts were recorded for this clonotype. The genes are TRBV6-1 and TRBJ1-1; possible D gene TRBD1, 5 bases. With 8 bases removed from V and 2 bases from J, the gap between germline ends came to 21 bases. This CDR3 is built from 16 residues. Germline V gene data show CDR1 as MNHNS and CDR2 as SASEGT. CDR3 coding DNA: TGTGCCAGCGAGGGGAGGGCAGTCATGATAAACACTGAAGCTTTCTTT. Its translation is CASEGRAVMINTEAFF.

J is TRBJ2-7 and V is TRBV6-5, with 7 positions matching TRBD1. The CDR3 spans 17 residues. Germline V gene lookup returns CDR1 MNHEY and CDR2 SVGAGI. The junction had 10 bases not matched to a gene; V was cut back by 2 bases and J by 0 bases. CDR3 in DNA: TGTGCCAGCAGTTACCGCTCAGGGGCAGGGGGCTCCTACGAGCAGTACTTC. Residues: CASSYRSGAGGSYEQYF.

This clonotype was recorded many times. The chain has TRBV7-8 and TRBJ2-5, with 7 bases that match TRBD2. The CDR3 runs to 19 residues. The V gene end was trimmed by 3 bases and the J gene end by 0 bases; junction bases not matched to a gene: 16. Germline assignment: CDR1 SGHVS and CDR2 FQNEAQ. The CDR3 reads CASSFPGGWPLAHQETQYF. Written as DNA, the CDR3 is TGTGCCAGCAGCTTTCCCGGGGGATGGCCACTAGCGCACCAAGAGACCCAGTACTTC.

This clonotype was detected ten times or more. The V call is TRBV2, the J call TRBJ2-5; tentative D call: TRBD2 (6 bases). The CDR3 sequence is 14 residues long. V lost 2 bases, J lost 5 bases, and 12 bases lay in between. The germline gives CDR1 SNHLY, CDR2 FYNNEI. The CDR3 sequence is CASSESGLGETQYF. The CDR3 bases are TGTGCCAGCAGTGAAAGCGGGTTAGGGGAGACCCAGTACTTC.

This clonotype came up a few times. The chain combines TRBV3-1 with TRBJ2-7, with a tentative D call TRBD2 (6 bases). Germline V gene sequence: CDR1 LGHDT, CDR2 YNNKEL (reference sequence). This CDR3 spans 14 amino acids. The germline V and J ends were trimmed by 0 bases and 4 bases, with 10 bases remaining between them. CDR3: CASSQEAGSYEQYF. CDR3 DNA: TGTGCCAGCAGCCAAGAAGCGGGTTCTTACGAGCAGTACTTC.

This clonotype was counted only a few times. The chain joins TRBV24-1 to TRBJ2-1; 10 nucleotides match TRBD2. This CDR3 comprises 16 residues. CDR1 and CDR2 from the germline V gene are KGHDR and SFDVKD. V was pared by 4 bases and J by 5 bases, with 7 bases of the junction left unmatched. The CDR3 reads CATSDLTSGYNNEQFF. The CDR3 bases are TGTGCCACCAGTGACTTGACTAGCGGGTACAACAATGAGCAGTTCTTC.

This clonotype appeared a few times. The chain is built from TRBV6-1 and TRBJ2-5, with D perhaps TRBD1 or TRBD2 (5 bases each). This CDR3 comprises 15 residues. CDR1 and CDR2 (germline): MNHNS, SASEGT. V gave up 5 bases and J gave up 2 bases, with 15 bases separating them. CDR3 region: CASSKGTDSQETQYF. Here the CDR3 DNA reads TGTGCCAGCAGTAAAGGGACGGACTCTCAAGAGACCCAGTACTTC.

This clonotype was seen ten or more times. V is TRBV11-1 and J is TRBJ2-7; 9 nucleotides match TRBD1. The germline CDR1 and CDR2 sequences are SGHAT and FQDESV (reference sequence). CDR3 length: 16 residues. With 5 bases clipped from V and 3 bases from J, the junction kept 11 bases outside the gene matches. CDR3 in DNA: TGTGCCAGCAGCCCCCTCAGGGGGACAGGGTACTACGAGCAGTACTTC. Its translation is CASSPLRGTGYYEQYF.

For this clonotype: The germline gene is not matched at one end of the junction; a read error may be the cause. The chain is built from TRBV20-1 and TRBJ2-5; D unresolved. The germline CDR1 and CDR2 sequences are DFQATT and SNEGSKA (reference sequence). The CDR3 extends over 12 amino acids. In DNA, the CDR3 is TGCGGTGCTAGTTTCAGGTTGGAGACCCAGTACTTC. Its translation is CGASFRLETQYF.

Here the CDR3 DNA reads TGCAGTCAGACTAGCGGGAGGCTTCGGGGGAAGACCCAGTACTTC. This encodes CSQTSGRLRGKTQYF. The V and J genes are TRBV20-1 and TRBJ2-5; 13 nucleotides agree with TRBD2. This CDR3 has 15 amino acids. The germline V gene has CDR1 DFQATT and CDR2 SNEGSKA (reference sequence). Trimming removed 8 bases from V and 6 bases from J; junction bases left unmatched: 12.

This clonotype appeared many times. This chain joins TRBV5-1 and TRBJ2-6, with 11 nucleotides matching TRBD1. Germline V gives CDR1 SGHRS, CDR2 YFSETQ. The CDR3 contains 18 residues. J gave up 1 base and V 3 bases, and 6 bases lay outside the gene matches. The CDR3 nucleotides read TGCGCCAGCAGCTCCGGACAGGGGGCGAGATCTGGGGCCAACGTCCTGACTTTC. Its translation is CASSSGQGARSGANVLTF.

Ten or more counts support this clonotype. The chain has TRBV6-4 and TRBJ2-7, with 15 bases that match TRBD2. This CDR3 spans 19 amino acids. Unmatched junction bases numbered 15, after V lost 6 bases and J lost 3 bases. The germline CDR1 and CDR2 sequences are MRHNA and SNTAGT. Here the CDR3 reads CASRAWGLAGGAGDYEQYF. The CDR3 DNA reads TGTGCCAGCAGGGCGTGGGGACTAGCGGGAGGAGCCGGGGACTACGAGCAGTACTTC.

This rearrangement joins TRBV12-3 or TRBV12-4 to TRBJ2-7; 9 nucleotides match TRBD2. The CDR3 has 15 residues. V gave up 5 bases and J gave up 5 bases; unmatched junction bases: 10. CDR3 in amino acids: CASSTPSGRSHEQYF. DNA for the CDR3: TGTGCCAGCAGTACTCCCAGCGGGAGGTCCCACGAGCAGTACTTC.

V gene TRBV7-8 combines with J gene TRBJ2-7; possibly TRBD1 or TRBD2 for D (5 bases each). Near its end, the DNA agrees better with TRBJ2-1, so the J call may be wrong. Germline CDR1 is SGHVS and CDR2 is FQNEAQ. The CDR3 loop spans 14 amino acids. CDR3 sequence reads: CASSPALVGDEQFF. The CDR3, as DNA: TGTGCCAGCAGCCCAGCACTAGTGGGGGACGAGCAGTTCTTC.